A selection of T cell receptor beta chains follows, all from one sample in a study of T cells in Graves' hyperthyroidism and ophthalmopathy. TCRdb processed the multiplex PCR reads anew with MiXCR; each CDR3 protein has one entry. The table lists under 350,000 distinct CDR3 sequences, 25% to 30% of them singletons. Sequencing was done on a sample of blood. The source is a man aged 40-49 years with Graves' hyperthyroidism that later progressed to Graves' ophthalmopathy. Both conserved end residues are part of each CDR3. A D gene is named only where the DNA matches it firmly. The size field is filled for only some rows; it gives once, few, many or a size class.

>NA|TRBV11-2|few|TRBJ2-6
TGTGCCAGCCCCTCCGGGGCTCCGTTCTCTGGGGCCAACGTCCTGACTTTC
CASPSGAPFSGANVLTF
>NA|TRBV2|many|TRBJ2-7
TGTGCCAGCAGAGGACGTCCGGACACCTACGAGCAGTACTTC
CASRGRPDTYEQYF
>NA|TRBV20-1|many|TRBJ1-1
TGCAGTGCTAGATCAGGGTCCACTGAAGCTTTCTTT
CSARSGSTEAFF
>TRBD2|TRBV5-1|many|TRBJ2-7
TGCGCCAGCAGTCCAATAGCGGGACGCTCCTACGAGCAGTACTTC
CASSPIAGRSYEQYF
>TRBD2|TRBV5-1|many|TRBJ2-7
TGCGCCAGCAGCTTGGGTCCTAGCGGCTACGAGCAGTACTTC
CASSLGPSGYEQYF
>NA|TRBV9|NA|TRBJ1-3
TGTGCCAGCACCGGACAACTGGCGGGAAACACCATATATTTT
CASTGQLAGNTIYF
>NA|TRBV5-1|many|TRBJ2-7
TGCGCCAGCAGCTTGGGTGATTTCACCTACGAGCAGTACTTC
CASSLGDFTYEQYF
>TRBD1|TRBV11-2|many|TRBJ2-2
TGTGCCAGCAGCCCTACCTCAGGGGGCTCCACCGGGGAGCTGTTTTTT
CASSPTSGGSTGELFF
>NA|TRBV12-3/TRBV12-4|NA|TRBJ1-5
TGTGCCAGCATGCCAACCGGGAACATACATCAGCCCCAGCATTTT
CASMPTGNIHQPQHF
>NA|TRBV19|many|TRBJ1-5
TGTGCCAGTAGAGGGGCGGACGGTAGCAATCAGCCCCAGCATTTT
CASRGADGSNQPQHF
>TRBD2|TRBV5-4|many|TRBJ2-7
TGTGCCAGCAGCTTCGGCGGGACTAGCGGAACCTACGAGCAGTACTTC
CASSFGGTSGTYEQYF
>NA|TRBV6-1|NA|TRBJ1-3
TGTGCCAGCAGTGACAGAAGGGGAGACACCATATATTTT
CASSDRRGDTIYF
>TRBD1|TRBV15|NA|TRBJ2-7
TGTGCCACCAGCATAGCGGACAGGGGGTGGTACGAGCAGTACTTC
CATSIADRGWYEQYF
>NA|TRBV3-1|many|TRBJ1-2
TGTGCCAGCAGCCAACTCGGTGTTAACTATGGCTACACCTTC
CASSQLGVNYGYTF
>NA|TRBV4-1|many|TRBJ1-1
TGCGCCAGCAGCCAAGAACCGGGGATCACGGAAGCTTTCTTT
CASSQEPGITEAFF
>NA|TRBV19|many|TRBJ2-5
TGTGCCAGTACAGGCGGGAACCAAGAGACCCAGTACTTC
CASTGGNQETQYF
>TRBD1|TRBV20-1|NA|TRBJ2-7
TGCAGTGCTAGAGACCCCGGGACAGGCCTCTACGAGCAGTACTTC
CSARDPGTGLYEQYF
>NA|TRBV7-2|many|TRBJ2-7
TGTGCCAGCAGCTTACAGGGTCTCGACGAGCAGTACTTC
CASSLQGLDEQYF
>NA|TRBV12-3/TRBV12-4|many|TRBJ2-2
TGTGCCAGCAGGTCTAACACCGGGGAGCTGTTTTTT
CASRSNTGELFF
>NA|TRBV6-1|NA|TRBJ2-5
TGTGCCAGCAGGGGCTGGGAGACCCAGTACTTC
CASRGWETQYF
>NA|TRBV29-1|many|TRBJ2-2
TGCAGCGTTGTAGCGGCCCTCCACACCGGGGAGCTGTTTTTT
CSVVAALHTGELFF
>TRBD1|TRBV13|many|TRBJ2-7
TGTGCCAGCAGCACATGGGACAGGGCCTACGAGCAGTACTTC
CASSTWDRAYEQYF
>TRBD2|TRBV6-1|few|TRBJ2-2
TGTGCCAGCATGGGCCTAGCGGGAGTGGCCGGGGAGCTGTTTTTT
CASMGLAGVAGELFF
>TRBD1|TRBV28|many|TRBJ2-7
TGTGCCAGCAGTCCTATAGGGACAGGCACGGCGTACGAGCAGTACTTC
CASSPIGTGTAYEQYF
>NA|TRBV2|many|TRBJ2-7
TGTGCCAGCAGTGACGAGACATACGAGCAGTACTTC
CASSDETYEQYF
>TRBD1|TRBV4-1|few|TRBJ1-6
TGCGCCAGCAGCCAAGGGGCAGGGGGCCCTAATTCACCCCTCCACTTT
CASSQGAGGPNSPLHF
>TRBD2|TRBV7-2|many|TRBJ2-2
TGTGCCAGCAGCTTAGTGGGACTAGCAGTGATGGCCGAGCTGTTTTTT
CASSLVGLAVMAELFF
>TRBD1|TRBV6-1|NA|TRBJ2-7
TGTTCCAGCAGTGAAGCGCAGGGGGCAGGGGGCTACGAGCAGTACTTC
CSSSEAQGAGGYEQYF
>NA|TRBV2|NA|TRBJ2-2
TGTGCCAGCAGCCAACTGGGGGAGGTTCCCGGGGAGCTGTTTTTT
CASSQLGEVPGELFF
>NA|TRBV9|many|TRBJ1-1
TGTGCCAGCAGCGCCCCGACAGTGAACACTGAAGCTTTCTTT
CASSAPTVNTEAFF
>TRBD1|TRBV7-2|many|TRBJ1-5
TGTGCCAGCAGCGGAGGGACAGGGTTGGTTGGCAATCAGCCCCAGCATTTT
CASSGGTGLVGNQPQHF
>TRBD1|TRBV6-2/TRBV6-3|NA|TRBJ2-7
TGTGCCAGCAGTTCCCTCAGGGGGATGTACGAGCAGTACTTC
CASSSLRGMYEQYF
>NA|TRBV3-1|many|TRBJ1-1
TGTGCCAGCAGCCAAGAGTATGGCAACACTGAAGCTTTCTTT
CASSQEYGNTEAFF
>TRBD1|TRBV11-1|many|TRBJ2-7
TGTGCCAGCAGCTCGTGGACATTCAAGGACAGGGAAATCCCCTACGAGCAGTACTTC
CASSSWTFKDREIPYEQYF
>NA|TRBV6-2/TRBV6-3|many|TRBJ2-3
TGTGCCAGCAGGGGGTGGGGACAACCGGGAAGTAGAGATACGCAGTATTTT
CASRGWGQPGSRDTQYF
>TRBD1|TRBV27|many|TRBJ2-7
TGTGCCAGCAGTTTAAGAGGGACAGGCTACGAGCAGTACTTC
CASSLRGTGYEQYF
>NA|TRBV5-1|NA|TRBJ2-4
TGCGCCAGCAGCTTGACAGGGCCTCCGGCCAAAAACATTCAGTACTTC
CASSLTGPPAKNIQYF
>NA|TRBV13|many|TRBJ2-7
TGTGCCAGCAGCCACAGGGCAGGAGCCTCCTACGAGCAGTACTTC
CASSHRAGASYEQYF
>NA|TRBV12-3/TRBV12-4|few|TRBJ2-7
TGTGCCAGCAGCGACAGCCGATCCTACGAGCAGTACTTC
CASSDSRSYEQYF
>TRBD2|TRBV11-1|many|TRBJ2-7
TGTGCCAGCAGCTTAGCGTTTGGTAGCGGGATACCTTCCTACGAGCAGTACTTC
CASSLAFGSGIPSYEQYF
>TRBD1|TRBV6-5|NA|TRBJ1-1
TGTGCCAGCAGTTCCGAGCACAGGGGGAGCGGCACTGAAGCTTTCTTT
CASSSEHRGSGTEAFF
>TRBD1|TRBV25-1|many|TRBJ2-7
TGTGCCAGCAGTGAATTCCCGGGACAGGGGAGCGAGCAGTACTTC
CASSEFPGQGSEQYF
>NA|TRBV20-1|many|TRBJ2-5
TGCAGTGCTGGTTCAGGGTTTGGAGAGACCCAGTACTTC
CSAGSGFGETQYF
>TRBD2|TRBV7-3|many|TRBJ2-5
TGTGCCAGCGCCCTGTGGGGGGGTGGGGAGACCCAGTACTTC
CASALWGGGETQYF
>NA|TRBV20-1|many|TRBJ1-1
TGCAGTGTCTGGACAGCGTTGAACACTGAAGCTTTCTTT
CSVWTALNTEAFF
>TRBD1|TRBV20-1|NA|TRBJ1-1
TGCAGTGCTAGAGAGACAGGGGATGAAGCTTTCTTT
CSARETGDEAFF
>NA|TRBV2|many|TRBJ1-5
TGTGCCAGCAGTGAAGAGGGACATTTGCAGCCCCAGCATTTT
CASSEEGHLQPQHF
>NA|TRBV28|many|TRBJ1-5
TGTGCCAGCACCCCTCGGCCACGCCAAGCGGGTCAGCCCCAGCATTTT
CASTPRPRQAGQPQHF